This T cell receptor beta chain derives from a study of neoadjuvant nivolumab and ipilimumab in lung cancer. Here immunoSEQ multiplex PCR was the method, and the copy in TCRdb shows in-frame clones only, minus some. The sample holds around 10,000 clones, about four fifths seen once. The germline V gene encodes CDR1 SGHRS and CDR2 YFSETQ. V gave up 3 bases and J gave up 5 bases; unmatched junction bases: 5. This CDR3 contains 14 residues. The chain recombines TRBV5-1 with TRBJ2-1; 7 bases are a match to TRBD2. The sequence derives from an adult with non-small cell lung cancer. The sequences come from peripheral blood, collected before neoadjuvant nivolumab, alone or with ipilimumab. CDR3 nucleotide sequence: TGCGCCAGCAGCTGGAGCGGGACCGACAATGAGCAGTTCTTC. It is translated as CASSWSGTDNEQFF.